Listed below are T cell receptor beta chains from one sample, sequenced in a study of blood T cell repertoires in COVID-19. Here immunoSEQ multiplex PCR was the method, and the copy in TCRdb shows in-frame clones only, minus some. The sample records about 200,000 clones, 80% being singletons. Sequencing was done on a sample of peripheral blood. These receptors were taken from a woman aged 65 to 85 with acute or convalescent COVID-19. Both conserved end residues are part of each CDR3. Fields, in order: clone size, V gene, J gene, D gene, CDR3 protein, CDR3 DNA. A D gene is named only where the DNA matches it firmly. For some rows the clone size is stated as once, few or many, or as a class when expanded; others skip it.

clone_size: .; v_call: TRBV23-1; j_call: TRBJ1-1; d_call: TRBD1; cdr3_aa: CASRTHELRSHNQNSDRDSEAFF; cdr3_nt: TGCGCCAGCCGAACCCACGAACTGAGGAGCCACAATCAAAATAGCGACCGGGACAGTGAAGCTTTCTTT
clone_size: .; v_call: TRBV4-2; j_call: TRBJ1-1; d_call: .; cdr3_aa: CASSQVRGTEAFF; cdr3_nt: TGTGCCAGCAGCCAAGTCAGGGGCACTGAAGCTTTCTTT
clone_size: few; v_call: TRBV5-6; j_call: TRBJ1-5; d_call: .; cdr3_aa: CASSRTGPGQPQHF; cdr3_nt: TGTGCCAGCAGCCGAACAGGACCAGGTCAGCCCCAGCATTTT
clone_size: .; v_call: TRBV2; j_call: TRBJ1-4; d_call: TRBD1; cdr3_aa: CASRNGRGREKLFF; cdr3_nt: TGTGCCAGCAGAAATGGCAGGGGGCGCGAAAAACTGTTTTTT
clone_size: .; v_call: TRBV10-3; j_call: TRBJ1-1; d_call: .; cdr3_aa: CAITGQPNTEAFF; cdr3_nt: TGTGCCATCACCGGACAGCCCAACACTGAAGCTTTCTTT
clone_size: .; v_call: TRBV18; j_call: TRBJ2-6; d_call: .; cdr3_aa: CASSYINSISGANVLTF; cdr3_nt: TGTGCCAGCTCATACATCAACAGCATCTCTGGGGCCAACGTCCTGACTTTC
clone_size: .; v_call: TRBV6-6; j_call: TRBJ2-7; d_call: TRBD1; cdr3_aa: CASSGQGAVYEQYF; cdr3_nt: TGTGCCAGCAGCGGACAGGGCGCCGTTTACGAGCAGTACTTC
clone_size: .; v_call: TRBV6-5; j_call: TRBJ1-2; d_call: .; cdr3_aa: CASSQEYRARYGYTF; cdr3_nt: TGTGCCAGCAGCCAAGAGTACAGGGCCCGCTATGGCTACACCTTC
clone_size: .; v_call: TRBV24-1; j_call: TRBJ1-2; d_call: TRBD1; cdr3_aa: CATSDGGATGTGNGYTF; cdr3_nt: TGTGCCACCAGTGATGGCGGGGCAACCGGGACAGGGAATGGCTACACCTTC
clone_size: .; v_call: TRBV7-3; j_call: TRBJ2-1; d_call: TRBD1; cdr3_aa: CASSLSGGNEQFF; cdr3_nt: TGTGCCAGCAGCTTATCAGGGGGCAATGAGCAGTTCTTC
clone_size: .; v_call: TRBV6-6; j_call: TRBJ1-1; d_call: TRBD1; cdr3_aa: CASSHGQGGAFF; cdr3_nt: TGTGCCAGCAGTCACGGACAGGGGGGAGCTTTCTTT
clone_size: .; v_call: TRBV6-2/TRBV6-3; j_call: TRBJ1-5; d_call: .; cdr3_aa: CASSYSSVDQPQHF; cdr3_nt: TGTGCCAGCAGTTACTCTAGTGTCGATCAGCCCCAGCATTTT
clone_size: .; v_call: TRBV3-1/TRBV3-2; j_call: TRBJ1-6; d_call: TRBD1; cdr3_aa: CASSQLQGNSPLHF; cdr3_nt: TGTGCCAGCAGCCAGTTACAGGGGAATTCACCCCTCCACTTT
clone_size: .; v_call: TRBV5-1; j_call: TRBJ2-2; d_call: TRBD2; cdr3_aa: CASSRLAGALTGELFF; cdr3_nt: TGCGCCAGCAGCAGACTAGCGGGGGCCCTCACCGGGGAGCTGTTTTTT
clone_size: .; v_call: TRBV11-3; j_call: TRBJ2-5; d_call: TRBD1; cdr3_aa: CASSEGGTGGETQYF; cdr3_nt: TGTGCCAGCAGTGAGGGCGGGACAGGTGGAGAGACCCAGTACTTC
clone_size: .; v_call: TRBV18; j_call: TRBJ1-1; d_call: .; cdr3_aa: CASSRLQGTEAFF; cdr3_nt: TGTGCCAGCTCCCGTCTACAGGGTACTGAAGCTTTCTTT
clone_size: .; v_call: TRBV11-1; j_call: TRBJ2-7; d_call: .; cdr3_aa: CASSFPGAYEQYF; cdr3_nt: TGTGCCAGCAGCTTCCCGGGGGCCTACGAGCAGTACTTC
clone_size: .; v_call: TRBV11-2; j_call: TRBJ2-7; d_call: .; cdr3_aa: CASSPWGVDEQYF; cdr3_nt: TGTGCCAGCAGTCCGTGGGGGGTCGACGAGCAGTACTTC
clone_size: .; v_call: TRBV7-2; j_call: TRBJ1-5; d_call: TRBD1; cdr3_aa: CASSFGTGMNQPQHF; cdr3_nt: TGTGCCAGCAGTTTCGGGACAGGGATGAATCAGCCCCAGCATTTT
clone_size: .; v_call: TRBV11-2; j_call: TRBJ2-3; d_call: TRBD2; cdr3_aa: CASSPRVTSARRTDTQYF; cdr3_nt: TGTGCCAGCAGCCCGCGGGTGACTAGCGCCCGTCGCACAGATACGCAGTATTTT
clone_size: few; v_call: TRBV6-5; j_call: TRBJ1-5; d_call: TRBD1; cdr3_aa: CASKPTGGGNQPQHF; cdr3_nt: TGTGCCAGCAAACCGACAGGGGGTGGGAATCAGCCCCAGCATTTT
clone_size: .; v_call: TRBV19; j_call: TRBJ1-5; d_call: .; cdr3_aa: CASSRETYSNQPQHF; cdr3_nt: TGTGCCAGTAGTCGGGAAACGTATAGCAATCAGCCCCAGCATTTT
clone_size: few; v_call: TRBV3-1/TRBV3-2; j_call: TRBJ2-1; d_call: TRBD2; cdr3_aa: CASSLSGGTHNEQFF; cdr3_nt: TGTGCCAGCAGCCTTAGCGGGGGGACCCACAATGAGCAGTTCTTC
clone_size: once; v_call: TRBV5-5; j_call: TRBJ1-4; d_call: .; cdr3_aa: CASSLGRSNEKLFF; cdr3_nt: TGTGCCAGCAGCCTGGGACGGAGTAATGAAAAACTGTTTTTT
clone_size: few; v_call: TRBV2; j_call: TRBJ1-4; d_call: .; cdr3_aa: CASRRDSNEKLFF; cdr3_nt: TGTGCCAGCAGAAGGGACTCAAATGAAAAACTGTTTTTT
clone_size: .; v_call: TRBV30; j_call: TRBJ2-1; d_call: .; cdr3_aa: CAWSVRGMGRGNEQFF; cdr3_nt: TGTGCCTGGAGTGTACGGGGGATGGGAAGAGGGAATGAGCAGTTCTTC
clone_size: .; v_call: TRBV6-5; j_call: TRBJ2-1; d_call: .; cdr3_aa: CASSNSPSRDNEQFF; cdr3_nt: TGTGCCAGCAGTAATAGCCCCTCCCGGGACAATGAGCAGTTCTTC
clone_size: .; v_call: TRBV18; j_call: TRBJ2-2; d_call: .; cdr3_aa: CASSESQTGELFF; cdr3_nt: TGTGCCAGCTCAGAAAGTCAGACCGGGGAGCTGTTTTTT